The clone carrying this T cell receptor beta chain was counted only a few times. This specimen comes from a study of T-cell memory formation after mild COVID-19. Researchers used 5'RACE with constant-segment primers to make TCR alpha and TCR beta cDNA libraries that carry sample barcodes and UMIs. TCRdb re-called the 5' RACE reads with MiXCR, one entry per CDR3 protein. The sample lists 300,000 to 400,000 distinct CDR3 sequences; approximately 15% were seen once. The CDR3 length is 13 residues. CDR1 is DFQATT and CDR2 is SNEGSKA in the germline V gene (reference sequence). The sequencing input was PBMCs or a T cell subset sorted from them (not recorded which). The receptor was derived from a man between 18 and 29 years old who had mild COVID-19 (a few samples of this study predate the infection). Cell type and time point are not known. V is TRBV20-1 and J is TRBJ1-2; TRBD1 matches at 9 bases. CDR3 DNA sequence: TGCAGCAGTCAGGGGGACAGGGTTCGTGGCTACACCTTC. Protein sequence: CSSQGDRVRGYTF.